The next 15 T cell receptor beta chains were all read from a single sample in a study of control samples from healthy donors and cancer patients. Only in-frame clones appear in the TCRdb table, and some are missing; sequencing was by immunoSEQ multiplex PCR. The data contain approximately 150,000 clones, 88% of them seen just once; the ten biggest clones take up about 1.8%. Source material: blood. The receptors derive from a man younger than 35 in good health.

The chain recombines TRBV18 with TRBJ2-3; D possibly corresponds to TRBD2 (6 bases). CDR3 length: 15 amino acids. Trimming shortened V by 1 base and J by 5 bases, and 13 bases separated the two germline ends. The germline gives CDR1 KGHSH, CDR2 LQKENI. The CDR3 reads CASSPLRRAGDTQYF. CDR3 bases: TGTGCCAGCTCACCACTGCGGAGGGCGGGAGATACGCAGTATTTT.

The chain recombines TRBV7-2 with TRBJ2-3; 12 bases are shared with TRBD2. The CDR3 covers 16 residues. Trimming removed 4 bases from V and 0 bases from J; junction bases left unmatched: 2. The germline V gene encodes CDR1 SGHTA and CDR2 FQGNSA. The CDR3 DNA reads TGTGCCAGCAGCTCAGGACTAGCGGGGAGCACAGATACGCAGTATTTT. Protein product: CASSSGLAGSTDTQYF.

With respect to this clone: The same CDR3 is also encoded by other DNA sequences in this sample. This chain joins TRBV27 and TRBJ1-1; 7 nucleotides match TRBD1. Germline values: CDR1 MNHEY, CDR2 SMNVEV (reference sequence). The CDR3 has 14 residues. Germline trimming cut 1 base from V and 5 bases from J; bases unmatched to any gene: 4. The chain's CDR3 is CASSLWQGGTEAFF. The CDR3 nucleotides read TGTGCCAGCAGTTTATGGCAGGGGGGGACTGAAGCTTTCTTT.

The chain uses TRBV7-9 and TRBJ1-3; D is unclear. Germline V gene data show CDR1 as SEHNR and CDR2 as FQNEAQ (reference sequence). V lost 8 bases and J lost 0, with 5 bases in between. This CDR3 comprises 12 residues. The CDR3 here is CASSVSGNTIYF. DNA of the CDR3: TGTGCCAGCTCCGTCTCTGGAAACACCATATATTTT. Full variable domain (rest looked up from reference TRBV7-9 and TRBJ1-3): DTGVSQNPRHKITKRGQNVTFRCDPISEHNRLYWYRQTLGQGPEFLTYFQNEAQLEKSRLLSDRFSAERPKGSFSTLEIQRTEQGDSAMYLCASSVSGNTIYFGEGSWLTVV.

The V gene is TRBV7-7, the J gene TRBJ2-5; D call uncertain. The CDR3 extends over 14 amino acids. Deletions cut 2 bases from V and 8 bases from J, with 15 bases between. The germline V gene encodes CDR1 SSHAT and CDR2 FNYEAQ (reference sequence). The CDR3 sequence is CASSLNQVAPTQYF. In DNA form, the CDR3 reads TGTGCCAGCAGCTTAAACCAGGTAGCTCCAACCCAGTACTTC.

The chain is built from TRBV6-6 and TRBJ1-6; D ambiguous. The CDR3 loop spans 16 amino acids. From germline, CDR1 is MNHNY and CDR2 SVGAGI (reference sequence). Trimming stripped 0 bases from V and 9 bases from J, with 15 bases between. The CDR3 loop is CASSYSNPLTGSPLHF. CDR3 in DNA: TGTGCCAGCAGTTACTCGAACCCTTTGACCGGTTCACCCCTCCACTTT.

The rearrangement uses TRBV3-1 (or the pseudogene TRBV3-2) and TRBJ2-2; TRBD1 matches 7 bases. In germline, CDR1 is LGHDT, CDR2 YNNKEL (reference sequence). V gave up 4 bases and J gave up 4 bases; unmatched junction bases: 3. The CDR3 is 14 residues long. The CDR3 is CASSPTGRTGELFF. The CDR3, as DNA: TGTGCCAGCAGCCCGACAGGGCGCACCGGGGAGCTGTTTTTT.

The rearrangement links TRBV5-1 to TRBJ1-4; TRBD1 agrees at 7 bases. The CDR3 covers 15 residues. Trimming took 2 bases from V and 6 from J; bases not matched to a gene: 7. Germline CDR1 and CDR2: SGHRS and YFSETQ. CDR3 amino acids: CASSFTGVGDEKLFF. The CDR3 DNA reads TGCGCCAGCAGCTTTACAGGGGTGGGTGATGAAAAACTGTTTTTT.

The gene calls are TRBV19 and TRBJ1-3, with D perhaps TRBD1 (6 bases). This CDR3 contains 15 residues. Trimming pared 6 bases from V and 4 bases from J, leaving 16 bases between. Looked up from germline, CDR1 is LNHDA and CDR2 is SQIVND (reference sequence). CDR3 region: CASRPRGAPGNTIYF. In nucleotides, the CDR3 is TGTGCCAGTAGACCCCGGGGGGCGCCCGGAAACACCATATATTTT.

The chain uses TRBV30 and TRBJ2-1, with 10 positions matching TRBD2. V gave up 0 bases and J gave up 6 bases; unmatched junction bases: 5. Germline CDR1 is GTSNPN and CDR2 is SVGIG (reference sequence). CDR3 length equals 15 residues. The CDR3 bases are TGTGCCTGGAGTGTACCAGCGGGGGGGTTCAATGAGCAGTTCTTC. Translating it yields CAWSVPAGGFNEQFF.

The rearrangement uses TRBV19 and TRBJ2-7; 11 positions agree with TRBD2. The germline gives CDR1 LNHDA, CDR2 SQIVND (reference sequence). With 5 bases clipped from V and 3 bases from J, the junction kept 3 bases outside the gene matches. The CDR3 is made up of 14 amino acids. CDR3 sequence reads: CASSPSGGFYEQYF. The CDR3 coding sequence is TGTGCCAGTAGTCCTAGCGGGGGGTTCTACGAGCAGTACTTC. Together with reference TRBV19 and TRBJ2-7, the CDR3 gives the full variable domain: DGGITQSPKYLFRKEGQNVTLSCEQNLNHDAMYWYRQDPGQGLRLIYYSQIVNDFQKGDIAEGYSVSREKKESFPLTVTSAQKNPTAFYLCASSPSGGFYEQYFGPGTRLTVT.

V is TRBV13 and J is TRBJ2-3; 12 bases are shared with TRBD2. V dropped 5 bases and J dropped 5; count of bases not matched to a gene: 14. The germline V gene has CDR1 PRHDT and CDR2 FYEKMQ (reference sequence). The CDR3 has 18 residues. The CDR3 nucleotides read TGTGCCAGCAGCCCACTAAGCCTAGGACTAGCGGGACAAGATACGCAGTATTTT. This translates into CASSPLSLGLAGQDTQYF.

The chain joins TRBV11-2 to TRBJ2-5; 7 nucleotides line up with TRBD1. J gave up 2 bases and V 4 bases, and 7 bases lay outside the gene matches. The CDR3 sequence is 15 residues long. In germline, CDR1 is SGHAT, CDR2 FQNNGV. The CDR3: CASSSNRQGQETQYF. CDR3 coding DNA: TGTGCCAGCAGCTCTAATAGACAGGGACAAGAGACCCAGTACTTC.

This clone has more than one count but fewer than ten. The rearrangement links TRBV4-3 to TRBJ1-1; 9 bases align to TRBD1. This CDR3 has 14 amino acids. Trimming removed 4 bases from V and 3 bases from J; junction bases left unmatched: 3. From germline, CDR1 is LGHNA and CDR2 YSLEER. CDR3 residues: CASSRDRGYTEAFF. The CDR3, as DNA: TGCGCCAGCAGCCGCGACAGGGGGTACACTGAAGCTTTCTTT.

The rearrangement joins TRBV6-2 or TRBV6-3 to TRBJ2-7; a weak D match, TRBD1 (5 bases). Trimming removed 6 bases from V and 2 bases from J, with 11 bases in between. The CDR3 is made up of 13 amino acids. Germline V lookup: CDR1 MNHEY, CDR2 SVGEGT. The CDR3 DNA sequence: TGTGCCAGCAGCCATGGACATACCTACGAGCAGTACTTC. Its protein product is CASSHGHTYEQYF.